This T cell receptor beta chain was identified during a study of cytomegalovirus exposure and HLA in healthy donors. Overall study: Earlier, 150 million to 200 million T cells were analyzed, and 95 million to 140 million unique TCR beta sequences were found among them.

The study, taken as a whole, reports: A list of about 160 TCR beta chains associated with cytomegalovirus was given. Roughly even sequencing depth across donors was the assumption behind the presence/absence analyses.

Trimming took 3 bases from V and 9 from J; bases not matched to a gene: 13. Germline V lookup: CDR1 SGHDT, CDR2 YYEEEE. This CDR3 spans 16 amino acids. As regards this clone: Its cognate antigen is unknown.

The PCR used 60 Vbeta and 13 Jbeta primers. Repertoires were generated with immunoSEQ multiplex PCR, while TCRdb's copy carries only in-frame clones and drops some. The sample lists 80,000 or so clones, approximately 74% occurring once. V gene TRBV5-6 combines with J gene TRBJ1-1, with TRBD1 identical over 11 bases. Sequencing input: PBMCs. The TCR was taken from a man in his thirties or forties in good health and CMV-seropositive. CDR3 in amino acids: CASSWGTGGLTLKAFF. The CDR3 DNA is TGTGCCAGCAGCTGGGGGACAGGGGGTTTAACACTGAAAGCTTTCTTT.